These 31 T cell receptor beta chains originate from one sample sequenced in a study of cytomegalovirus exposure and HLA in healthy donors. In the PCR, 60 Vbeta and 13 Jbeta primers were used. Libraries were prepared by immunoSEQ multiplex PCR; TCRdb keeps only in-frame clonotypes and omits some of them. The table records 150,000 to 200,000 clones, around 81% of them present only once. Material for sequencing was PBMCs. These receptors were collected from a man younger than 35 in good health and CMV-seronegative.

The chain carries TRBV4-1 and TRBJ1-5, with 10 bases lining up with TRBD1. The CDR3 length is 14 residues. Germline V gene sequence: CDR1 MGHRA, CDR2 YSYEKL. V dropped 4 bases and J dropped 7; count of bases not matched to a gene: 4. The CDR3 spells CASSPGTGDQPQHF. CDR3 nucleotide sequence: TGCGCCAGCAGCCCCGGGACAGGGGACCAGCCCCAGCATTTT.

This chain joins TRBV7-9 and TRBJ1-1; 7 bases map to TRBD1. The trim removed 1 base at V and 3 bases at J, leaving 8 bases unmatched. Germline V gene sequence: CDR1 SEHNR, CDR2 FQNEAQ (reference sequence). This CDR3 comprises 16 residues. This CDR3 reads CASSLGQGRIDTEAFF. For the CDR3, the DNA is TGTGCCAGCAGCTTAGGACAGGGACGCATCGACACTGAAGCTTTCTTT. The variable domain in full, completed from reference TRBV7-9 and TRBJ1-1, reads DTGVSQNPRHKITKRGQNVTFRCDPISEHNRLYWYRQTLGQGPEFLTYFQNEAQLEKSRLLSDRFSAERPKGSFSTLEIQRTEQGDSAMYLCASSLGQGRIDTEAFFGQGTRLTVV.

This clone was picked up one time. The chain's CDR3 is CASSLYGGETQYF. CDR3 sequence (DNA): TGTGCCAGCAGTTTATATGGGGGCGAGACCCAGTACTTC. This chain joins TRBV27 and TRBJ2-5; possible D gene TRBD1, 6 bases. Germline CDR1 and CDR2: MNHEY and SMNVEV (reference sequence). V lost 1 base to trimming and J lost 5 bases, with 8 bases between them. The CDR3 sequence is 13 residues long.

The rearrangement links TRBV2 to TRBJ2-2; 8 nucleotides align to TRBD2. Germline V lookup: CDR1 SNHLY, CDR2 FYNNEI. V lost 6 bases and J lost 2; bases outside the gene matches: 5. The length of the CDR3 is 15 residues. The CDR3 region is CASRTGTRNTGELFF. The DNA of the CDR3 is TGTGCCAGCAGGACCGGGACTAGAAACACCGGGGAGCTGTTTTTT.

The rearrangement uses TRBV7-2 and TRBJ2-7, with TRBD2 as a possible D gene (5 bases). Germline V gene lookup returns CDR1 SGHTA and CDR2 FQGNSA. The CDR3 is made up of 14 amino acids. The V and J ends lost 1 base and 7 bases respectively, with 14 bases between them. This CDR3 is CASSLGLAEKEQYF. CDR3 nucleotide sequence: TGTGCCAGCAGCTTAGGTCTAGCAGAGAAGGAGCAGTACTTC.

This chain joins TRBV5-1 and TRBJ2-7, with a weak D call TRBD2 (6 bases). V was trimmed by 0 bases and J by 5 bases, leaving 27 bases between them. The CDR3 is 19 residues long. From germline, CDR1 is SGHRS and CDR2 YFSETQ. CDR3 residues: CASSLGSGASALRMDEQYF. CDR3 DNA sequence: TGCGCCAGCAGCTTGGGTAGTGGGGCTAGCGCTCTGAGGATGGACGAGCAGTACTTC.

This rearrangement joins TRBV15 to TRBJ2-2; 11 nucleotides match TRBD2. The V and J ends lost 5 bases and 2 bases, in that order; junction bases with no gene match: 4. The CDR3 has 16 residues. CDR1 and CDR2 (germline): LNHNV, YYDKDF (reference sequence). The CDR3 sequence is CATSPRLAGNTGELFF. The CDR3 nucleotides read TGTGCCACCAGCCCCCGACTAGCGGGAAACACCGGGGAGCTGTTTTTT.

The V and J genes are TRBV18 and TRBJ1-6, with 9 bases identical to TRBD1. V shed 1 base, J shed 8 bases, and the junction held 3 bases outside the gene matches. CDR3 size: 15 residues. Germline loops: CDR1 KGHSH, CDR2 LQKENI. CDR3 amino acids: CASSPQDRGHSPLHF. The DNA of the CDR3 is TGTGCCAGCTCACCACAGGACAGGGGTCATTCACCCCTCCACTTT.

This clone was seen a handful of times. The chain has TRBV9 and TRBJ2-2, with a possible D match to TRBD2 (6 bases). Trimming took off 0 bases at V and 2 bases at J, with 11 bases between the two ends. Germline V gene sequence: CDR1 SGDLS, CDR2 YYNGEE. The CDR3 runs 16 residues. CDR3: CASSVGGVRNTGELFF. In DNA, the CDR3 is TGTGCCAGCAGCGTAGGGGGGGTGAGAAACACCGGGGAGCTGTTTTTT.

The genes are TRBV19 and TRBJ1-2; 7 positions match TRBD1. The CDR3 covers 15 residues. J was trimmed by 0 bases and V by 3 bases; bases with no gene match: 4. The germline V gene encodes CDR1 LNHDA and CDR2 SQIVND (reference sequence). CDR3 sequence (DNA): TGTGCCAGTAGTATGAAGACAGGGACTAACTATGGCTACACCTTC. Protein product: CASSMKTGTNYGYTF.

This clone was seen a handful of times. The genes are TRBV6-6 and TRBJ1-1; TRBD1 matches 7 bases. CDR1 and CDR2 (germline): MNHNY, SVGAGI (reference sequence). This CDR3 spans 15 amino acids. With 4 bases clipped from V and 2 bases from J, the junction kept 7 bases outside the gene matches. CDR3: CASSFSGQANTEAFF. CDR3 nucleotide sequence: TGTGCCAGCAGTTTCTCAGGACAGGCTAACACTGAAGCTTTCTTT.

The chain recombines TRBV7-6 with TRBJ2-5; possibly TRBD1 for D (6 bases). Germline CDR1 SGHVS, CDR2 FNYEAQ. CDR3 length: 12 amino acids. Trimming stripped 4 bases from V and 4 bases from J, with 7 bases between. The CDR3 DNA is TGTGCCAGCAGCTCCAGGGGAGAGACCCAGTACTTC. It specifies CASSSRGETQYF.

CDR3 coding DNA: TGTGCCAGTAGTATGGGAGGGGCCGGGGAGCTGTTTTTT. As protein: CASSMGGAGELFF. The chain links TRBV19 to TRBJ2-2; 7 nucleotides align to TRBD2. Per germline, CDR1 LNHDA and CDR2 SQIVND (reference sequence). The CDR3 sequence is 13 residues long. J was trimmed by 6 bases and V by 3 bases; bases with no gene match: 1.

The chain carries TRBV7-9 and TRBJ1-6, with D perhaps TRBD1 (5 bases). Germline CDR1 reads SEHNR; CDR2 reads FQNEAQ (reference sequence). This CDR3 has 16 amino acids. V was pared by 0 bases and J by 9 bases, with 15 bases between. CDR3 nucleotides: TGTGCCAGCAGCTTAGCTGGTGCTGGGGCCGGTTCACCCCTCCACTTT. Amino acids: CASSLAGAGAGSPLHF.

V usage is TRBV7-8 and J usage is TRBJ2-3; TRBD2 matches at 7 bases. The CDR3 sequence is 17 residues long. V shed 1 base and J 0 bases; nucleotides not matched to a gene: 7. Germline CDR1 reads SGHVS; CDR2 reads FQNEAQ. DNA of the CDR3: TGTGCCAGCAGCTTAGATTGGCGGGAGCTTAGCACAGATACGCAGTATTTT. It yields the protein CASSLDWRELSTDTQYF.

This sequence joins TRBV5-1 and TRBJ2-4; a weak D match, TRBD1 (6 bases). The V end lost 3 bases, the J end lost 4 bases, and 11 bases lay between the germline ends. Germline loops: CDR1 SGHRS, CDR2 YFSETQ. CDR3 length equals 14 residues. The DNA for the CDR3 is TGCGCCAGCAGCTGGGACATGGAAAAAAACATTCAGTACTTC. It codes for CASSWDMEKNIQYF.

The chain links TRBV5-1 to TRBJ1-1; the D is unclear. V lost 0 bases and J lost 8, with 8 bases in between. This CDR3 is built from 12 residues. Germline assignment: CDR1 SGHRS and CDR2 YFSETQ. The CDR3 sequence: CASSLGESEAFF. The CDR3 coding sequence is TGCGCCAGCAGCTTGGGGGAGTCGGAAGCTTTCTTT.

V gene TRBV10-3 combines with J gene TRBJ2-2; 7 bases line up with TRBD2. The CDR3 extends over 17 amino acids. V was pared by 0 bases and J by 1 base, with 5 bases of the junction left unmatched. From germline, CDR1 is ENHRY and CDR2 SYGVKD. CDR3 nucleotides: TGTGCCATCAGTGAGTCGTTGGGAGGGGTGAACACCGGGGAGCTGTTTTTT. Amino acids: CAISESLGGVNTGELFF.

The CDR3 DNA reads as TGTGCCAGCAGTTACTCGGGGACAGGGACTGGAAACACCATATATTTT. It translates to CASSYSGTGTGNTIYF. The genes are TRBV6-5 and TRBJ1-3; 9 positions agree with TRBD1. J gave up 2 bases and V 0 bases, and 2 bases lay outside the gene matches. Germline assignment: CDR1 MNHEY and CDR2 SVGAGI. This CDR3 comprises 16 residues.

The sample holds one count of this clone. In the same sample, other DNA sequences code for this CDR3. This chain uses TRBV29-1 with TRBJ2-7; TRBD2 agrees at 7 bases. With V trimmed by 1 base and J by 4 bases, 4 bases remained unmatched. Germline CDR1 SQVTM, CDR2 ANQGSEA. The CDR3 is 13 amino acids. The CDR3 is CSVEGQGGYEQYF. DNA of the CDR3: TGCAGCGTTGAAGGGCAGGGAGGGTACGAGCAGTACTTC.

The chain uses TRBV15 and TRBJ2-3; 9 nucleotides match TRBD2. This CDR3 region has 18 residues. Germline V gene sequence: CDR1 LNHNV, CDR2 YYDKDF (reference sequence). V shed 7 bases, J shed 1 base, and the junction held 15 bases outside the gene matches. The CDR3 DNA reads as TGTGCCACCACCCCGAAAATGGGGAGACTAGCGGGCACAGATACGCAGTATTTT. It yields the protein CATTPKMGRLAGTDTQYF.

This rearrangement joins TRBV5-1 to TRBJ2-7; 8 bases line up with TRBD1. V dropped 4 bases and J dropped 0; count of bases not matched to a gene: 12. Per germline, CDR1 SGHRS and CDR2 YFSETQ. The CDR3 extends over 17 amino acids. The CDR3 nucleotides are TGCGCCAGCAGCGCCTCCAGGGGGCGGCCCTACTCCTACGAGCAGTACTTC. Translating it yields CASSASRGRPYSYEQYF.

The J gene is TRBJ1-4, the V gene TRBV6-1; 10 bases line up with TRBD1. Unmatched junction bases numbered 4, after V lost 6 bases and J lost 6 bases. Germline V CDR1 and CDR2: MNHNS, SASEGT. The CDR3 is made up of 14 amino acids. CDR3 sequence (DNA): TGTGCCAGCAGACGCGACAGGGGGCATGAAAAACTGTTTTTT. Its protein product is CASRRDRGHEKLFF.

This chain uses TRBV4-1 with TRBJ2-2; D gene uncertain. CDR3 size: 16 residues. V gave up 0 bases and J gave up 4 bases, with 12 bases separating them. Germline CDR1 and CDR2: MGHRA and YSYEKL. The CDR3 spells CASSQDARRSTGELFF. The CDR3 region has the DNA TGCGCCAGCAGCCAAGATGCCAGAAGGAGCACCGGGGAGCTGTTTTTT.

V usage is TRBV12-5 and J usage is TRBJ1-1; D unresolved. Germline V gene sequence: CDR1 LGHNT, CDR2 FRNRAP. CDR3 size: 15 residues. With 1 base removed from V and 4 bases from J, the gap between germline ends came to 13 bases. For the CDR3, the DNA is TGTGCTAGTGGTTTGGGGGAGAGGCCAGGCACTGAAGCTTTCTTT. Its translation: CASGLGERPGTEAFF.

The genes are TRBV27 and TRBJ2-7, with a possible D match to TRBD2 (7 bases). The CDR3 extends over 16 amino acids. The ends were cut back, 5 bases at V and 4 bases at J, with 21 bases in the middle. Per germline, CDR1 MNHEY and CDR2 SMNVEV (reference sequence). CDR3 region: CASSKGGRGGSYEQYF. The CDR3 DNA reads TGTGCCAGCAGTAAAGGGGGTAGGGGGGGATCTTACGAGCAGTACTTC.

CDR3 amino acids: CASSSTANTEAFF. Written as DNA, the CDR3 is TGTGCCAGTAGTTCAACAGCGAACACTGAAGCTTTCTTT. The chain couples TRBV19 to TRBJ1-1; D is uncertain. The V and J ends lost 5 bases and 1 base respectively, with 8 bases between them. The CDR3 consists of 13 residues. The germline gives CDR1 LNHDA, CDR2 SQIVND (reference sequence).

This chain connects TRBV7-6 to TRBJ2-7; a weak D match, TRBD1 (5 bases). V was trimmed by 1 base and J by 5 bases, leaving 12 bases between them. Germline CDR1 and CDR2: SGHVS and FNYEAQ. CDR3 length: 14 amino acids. The CDR3 reads CASSLGQGGNEQYF. The CDR3, as DNA: TGTGCCAGCAGCTTAGGGCAGGGTGGCAACGAGCAGTACTTC. Filled out from reference TRBV7-6 and TRBJ2-7, the complete variable domain reads GAGVSQSPRYKVTKRGQDVALRCDPISGHVSLYWYRQALGQGPEFLTYFNYEAQQDKSGLPNDRFSAERPEGSISTLTIQRTEQRDSAMYRCASSLGQGGNEQYFGPGTRLTVT.

V is TRBV4-3 and J is TRBJ2-3; a weak D match, TRBD1 (5 bases). The CDR3 consists of 15 residues. Germline loops: CDR1 LGHNA, CDR2 YSLEER. V lost 0 bases to trimming and J lost 5 bases, with 12 bases between them. The CDR3 loop is CASSQDRDRRDTQYF. The CDR3 coding sequence is TGCGCCAGCAGCCAAGACAGGGATCGAAGAGATACGCAGTATTTT.

The chain couples TRBV7-2 to TRBJ2-3; TRBD2 agrees at 13 bases. The CDR3 loop spans 16 amino acids. J lost 7 bases, V lost 4 bases, and 8 bases had no gene match. Per germline, CDR1 SGHTA and CDR2 FQGNSA. The CDR3 DNA is TGTGCCAGCAGCTCCCCGACTAGCGGGGGGCGGAATACGCAGTATTTT. Translated, it gives CASSSPTSGGRNTQYF.

V and J are TRBV27 and TRBJ2-7, with 9 nucleotides matching TRBD1. CDR3 length: 14 amino acids. The V segment lost 3 bases and the J segment 5 bases; nucleotides outside the gene matches: 5. Per the germline V gene, CDR1 is MNHEY and CDR2 is SMNVEV (reference sequence). The CDR3 sequence: CASSLNRGHHEQYF. Written as DNA, the CDR3 is TGTGCCAGCAGTTTGAACAGGGGGCACCACGAGCAGTACTTC.